This T cell receptor beta chain emerged from a study of regulatory T cells in long-lasting Graves disease. Noted time point: newly diagnosed GD, antithyroid drugs for less than 3 months. Construction of the TCR library relied on RNA isolated from PBMCs. Investigators prepared the TCR beta libraries by applying iRepertoire HTBI primers and Arm-PCR of CDR3 regions. TCRdb independently ran MiXCR on the multiplex PCR reads; one entry per CDR3 protein. The sample has more than 450,000 distinct CDR3 sequences, about 16% seen once. Points from the study as a whole: Lower TCR diversity characterized persistent Graves' patients relative to newly diagnosed patients.

This clonotype has just a few counts. Its antigen remains unknown. Another study also made use of these data, one on T cells in Graves' hyperthyroidism and ophthalmopathy.

This sample comprised peripheral blood mononuclear cells (PBMCs), obtained at new diagnosis, from a patient treated with antithyroid drugs. The sequence derives from a man aged 40-49 years with Graves disease.

In DNA, the CDR3 is TGTGCCAGCAGCCGATTGGGCGGGCCGTTCTCTGGGGCCAACGTCCTGACTTTC. Translation: CASSRLGGPFSGANVLTF. The gene calls are TRBV12-3 or TRBV12-4 and TRBJ2-6; a weak D match, TRBD2 (5 bases). Between the trimmed V and J ends, which lost 6 bases and 0 bases, there was a span of 18 bases. This CDR3 region has 18 residues.